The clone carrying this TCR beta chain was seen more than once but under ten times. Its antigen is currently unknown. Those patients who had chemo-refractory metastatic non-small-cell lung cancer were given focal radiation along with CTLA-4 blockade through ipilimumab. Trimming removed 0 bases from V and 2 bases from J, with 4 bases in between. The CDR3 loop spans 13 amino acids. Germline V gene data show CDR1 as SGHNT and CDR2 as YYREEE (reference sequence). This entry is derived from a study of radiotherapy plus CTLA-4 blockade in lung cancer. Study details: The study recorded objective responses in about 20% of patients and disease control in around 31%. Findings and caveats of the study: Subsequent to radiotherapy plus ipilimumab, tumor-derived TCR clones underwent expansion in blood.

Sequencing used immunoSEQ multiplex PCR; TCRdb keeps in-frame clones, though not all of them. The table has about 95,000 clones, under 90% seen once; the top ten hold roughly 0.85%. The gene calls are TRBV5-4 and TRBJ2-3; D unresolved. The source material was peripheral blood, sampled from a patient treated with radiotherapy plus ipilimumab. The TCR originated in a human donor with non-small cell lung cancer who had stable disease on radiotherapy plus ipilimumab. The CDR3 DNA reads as TGTGCCAGCAGCTTGGATACCACAGATACGCAGTATTTT. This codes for CASSLDTTDTQYF.